Below, one T cell receptor beta chain is given with its context. This sample is drawn from a study of blood T cell repertoires in COVID-19. Study information: Donors in the United States, Italy and Spain gave samples during acute or convalescent COVID-19. PBMCs, B-cell-depleted T cells, or T cells provided the cDNA or gDNA that made up the material.

The CDR3 loop spans 13 amino acids. V lost 8 bases, J lost 4 bases, and 12 bases lay in between. Looked up from germline, CDR1 is SEHNR and CDR2 is FQNEAQ (reference sequence). In the original processing: Nucleated cell number was recorded as an estimate derived from reference gene primer amplification. The protocol was immunoSEQ multiplex PCR, while the TCRdb copy is restricted to in-frame clones and leaves out a portion. Clone size and the V and J calls come from that table; the DNA yielded D and trimming. The table has more than 150,000 clones, 86% seen once. The sample consisted of peripheral blood. The sequence came from a man aged 18 to 35 with acute or convalescent COVID-19. This chain links TRBV7-9 with TRBJ1-5; tentative D call: TRBD1 (5 bases). The CDR3 region has the DNA TGTGCCAGCCAAGATCAGGGAAATCAGCCCCAGCATTTT. Translated, it gives CASQDQGNQPQHF.